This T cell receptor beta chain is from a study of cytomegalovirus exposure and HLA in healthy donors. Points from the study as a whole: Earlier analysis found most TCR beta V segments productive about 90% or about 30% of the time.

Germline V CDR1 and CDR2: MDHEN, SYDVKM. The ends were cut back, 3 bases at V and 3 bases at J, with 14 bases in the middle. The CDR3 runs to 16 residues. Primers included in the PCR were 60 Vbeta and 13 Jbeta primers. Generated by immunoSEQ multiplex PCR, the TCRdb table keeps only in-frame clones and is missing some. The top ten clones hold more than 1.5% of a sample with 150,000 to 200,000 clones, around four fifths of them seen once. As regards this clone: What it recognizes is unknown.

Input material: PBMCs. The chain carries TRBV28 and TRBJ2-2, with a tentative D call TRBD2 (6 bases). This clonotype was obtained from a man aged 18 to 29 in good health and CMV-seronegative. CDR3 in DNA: TGTGCCAGCAGTTTTCGCGGGGTTGGCGACACCGGGGAGCTGTTTTTT. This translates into CASSFRGVGDTGELFF. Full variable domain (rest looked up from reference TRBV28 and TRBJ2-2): DVKVTQSSRYLVKRTGEKVFLECVQDMDHENMFWYRQDPGLGLRLIYFSYDVKMKEKGDIPEGYSVSREKKERFSLILESASTNQTSMYLCASSFRGVGDTGELFFGEGSRLTVL.